The next 3 T cell receptor beta chains were all read from a single sample in a study of metastatic and nonmetastatic thyroid tumors. TCRdb recomputed clones from the PCR reads via MiXCR. Of 8,000 to 10,000 clones listed, roughly 36% were seen once; the top ten hold about a fifth. Until they underwent thyroid surgery, no patient had received any treatment. The material sequenced was tumor tissue. The receptors originated from a female donor with papillary thyroid cancer or a benign thyroid nodule (not recorded which). Some clones in this sample may be carry-over from other donors' samples.

In this sample, this clone is medium-sized. V and J are TRBV2 and TRBJ2-7; D remains ambiguous. In germline, CDR1 is SNHLY, CDR2 FYNNEI. V was cut by 4 bases and J by 4 bases, with 11 bases left in between. This CDR3 comprises 13 residues. The CDR3 DNA reads as TGTGCCAGCAGTGTCCTAGTGATTTACGAGCAGTACTTC. It is translated as CASSVLVIYEQYF. The full variable domain, with the rest looked up from reference TRBV2 and TRBJ2-7, is EPEVTQTPSHQVTQMGQEVILRCVPISNHLYFYWYRQILGQKVEFLVSFYNNEISEKSEIFDDQFSVERPDGSNFTLKIRSTKLEDSAMYFCASSVLVIYEQYFGPGTRLTVT.

V and J are TRBV19 and TRBJ2-1; 11 bases fit TRBD2. Germline CDR1 LNHDA, CDR2 SQIVND (reference sequence). V lost 4 bases and J lost 4; bases outside the gene matches: 3. CDR3 length: 15 residues. Here the CDR3 DNA reads TGTGCCAGTAGTAGGGGACTAGCGGAGTACAATGAGCAGTTCTTC. Its protein product is CASSRGLAEYNEQFF.

This clone counts as medium-sized. The chain carries TRBV30 and TRBJ2-1, with 7 nucleotides matching TRBD2. Trimming removed 6 bases from V and 1 base from J; junction bases left unmatched: 3. The V gene's germline CDR1 is GTSNPN and CDR2 SVGIG (reference sequence). The CDR3 is made up of 13 amino acids. CDR3 amino acids: CACPGGSYNEQFF. CDR3 nucleotide sequence: TGTGCCTGTCCGGGGGGTTCCTACAATGAGCAGTTCTTC.